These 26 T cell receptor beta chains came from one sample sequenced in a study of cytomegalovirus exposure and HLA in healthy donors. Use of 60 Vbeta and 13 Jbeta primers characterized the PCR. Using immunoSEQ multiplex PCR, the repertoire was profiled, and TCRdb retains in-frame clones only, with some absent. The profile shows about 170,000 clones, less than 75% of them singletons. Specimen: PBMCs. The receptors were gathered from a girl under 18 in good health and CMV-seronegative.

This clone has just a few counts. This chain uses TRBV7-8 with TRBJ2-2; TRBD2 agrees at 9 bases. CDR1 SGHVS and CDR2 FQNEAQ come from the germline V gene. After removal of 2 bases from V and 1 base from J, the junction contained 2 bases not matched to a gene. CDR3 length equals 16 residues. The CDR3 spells CASSLIAGVNTGELFF. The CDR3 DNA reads TGTGCCAGCAGCTTAATAGCGGGGGTGAACACCGGGGAGCTGTTTTTT.

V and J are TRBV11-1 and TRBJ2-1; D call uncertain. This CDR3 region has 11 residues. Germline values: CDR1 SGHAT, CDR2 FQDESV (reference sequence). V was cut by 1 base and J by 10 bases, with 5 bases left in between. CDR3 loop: CASSLELEQFF. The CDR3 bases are TGTGCCAGCAGCTTAGAATTAGAGCAGTTCTTC.

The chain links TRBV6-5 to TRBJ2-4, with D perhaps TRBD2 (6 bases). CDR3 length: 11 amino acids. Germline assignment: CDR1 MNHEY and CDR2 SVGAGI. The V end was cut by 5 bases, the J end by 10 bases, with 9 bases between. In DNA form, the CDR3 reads TGTGCCAGCAGTCCTGGGGGGATTCAGTACTTC. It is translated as CASSPGGIQYF.

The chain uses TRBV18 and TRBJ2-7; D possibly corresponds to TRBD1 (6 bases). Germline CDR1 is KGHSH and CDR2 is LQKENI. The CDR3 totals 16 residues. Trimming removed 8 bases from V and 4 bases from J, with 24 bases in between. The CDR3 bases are TGTGCCAGCACGGGCCCCGGATGGACAGCGGAATACGAGCAGTACTTC. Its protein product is CASTGPGWTAEYEQYF.

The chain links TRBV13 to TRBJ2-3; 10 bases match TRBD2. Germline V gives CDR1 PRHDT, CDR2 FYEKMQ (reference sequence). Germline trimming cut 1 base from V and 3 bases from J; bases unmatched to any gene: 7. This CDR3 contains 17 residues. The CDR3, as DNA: TGTGCCAGCAGCTTAGTAGAGCGGGGGGGTTTAACAGATACGCAGTATTTT. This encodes CASSLVERGGLTDTQYF.

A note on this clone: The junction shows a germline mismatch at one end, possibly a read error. CDR3 protein: CASTLGSGGDTGELFF. For the CDR3, the DNA is TGCGCCAGCACCTTGGGTTCAGGGGGCGACACCGGGGAGCTGTTTTTT. The rearrangement uses TRBV5-1 and TRBJ2-2; the match to TRBD1 covers 8 bases. Germline CDR1 and CDR2: SGHRS and YFSETQ. The CDR3 has 16 residues.

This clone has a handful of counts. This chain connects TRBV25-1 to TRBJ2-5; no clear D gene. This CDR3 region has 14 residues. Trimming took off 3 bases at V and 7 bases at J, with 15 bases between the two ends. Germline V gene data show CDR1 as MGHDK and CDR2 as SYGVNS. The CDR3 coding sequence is TGTGCCAGCAGTGATCCCTGGGCCTTGGGGACCCAGTACTTC. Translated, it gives CASSDPWALGTQYF.

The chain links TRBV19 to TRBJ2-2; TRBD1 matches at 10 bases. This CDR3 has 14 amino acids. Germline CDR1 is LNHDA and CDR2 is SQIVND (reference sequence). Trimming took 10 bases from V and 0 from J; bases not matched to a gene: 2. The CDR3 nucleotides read TGTGCCACTGACAGGGGGCCGAACACCGGGGAGCTGTTTTTT. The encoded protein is CATDRGPNTGELFF.

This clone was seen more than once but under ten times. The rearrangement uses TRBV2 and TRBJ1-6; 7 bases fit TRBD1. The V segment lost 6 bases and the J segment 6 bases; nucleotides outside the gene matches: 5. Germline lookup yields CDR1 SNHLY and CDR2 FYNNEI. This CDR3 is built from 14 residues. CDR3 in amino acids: CASRPGTVNSPLHF. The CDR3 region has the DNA TGTGCCAGCAGGCCCGGGACAGTTAATTCACCCCTCCACTTT.

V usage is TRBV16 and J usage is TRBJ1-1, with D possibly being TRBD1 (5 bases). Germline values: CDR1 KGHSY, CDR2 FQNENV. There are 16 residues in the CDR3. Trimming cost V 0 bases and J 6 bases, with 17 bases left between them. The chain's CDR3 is CASSQSWGGATAEAFF. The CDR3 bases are TGTGCCAGCAGCCAATCTTGGGGTGGCGCGACAGCTGAAGCTTTCTTT.

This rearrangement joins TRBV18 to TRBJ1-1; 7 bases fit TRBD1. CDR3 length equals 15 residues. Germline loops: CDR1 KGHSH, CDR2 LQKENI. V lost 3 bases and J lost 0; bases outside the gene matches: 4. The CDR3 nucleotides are TGTGCCAGCTCACCCCCGGGACAGATGAACACTGAAGCTTTCTTT. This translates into CASSPPGQMNTEAFF.

CDR3 coding DNA: TGCGCCAGCAGCCAAGTTTGGGGGAGGGAATCACCCCTCCACTTT. Amino acids: CASSQVWGRESPLHF. The V and J genes are TRBV4-1 and TRBJ1-6; D is possibly TRBD1 (5 bases). The CDR3 runs to 15 residues. V was shortened by 1 base and J by 10 bases, with 14 bases between the two germline ends. CDR1 MGHRA and CDR2 YSYEKL come from the germline V gene.

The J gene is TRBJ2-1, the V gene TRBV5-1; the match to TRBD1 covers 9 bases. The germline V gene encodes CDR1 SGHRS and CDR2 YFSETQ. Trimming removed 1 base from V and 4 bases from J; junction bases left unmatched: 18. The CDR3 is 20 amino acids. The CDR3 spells CASSLSPGTGLRSSYNEQFF. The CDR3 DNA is TGCGCCAGCAGCTTGTCTCCGGGGACAGGGTTACGTTCATCATACAATGAGCAGTTCTTC.

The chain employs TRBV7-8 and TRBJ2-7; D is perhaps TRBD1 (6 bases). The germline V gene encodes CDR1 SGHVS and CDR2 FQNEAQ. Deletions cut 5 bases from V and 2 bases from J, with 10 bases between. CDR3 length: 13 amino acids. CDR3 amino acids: CASSRRGTYEQYF. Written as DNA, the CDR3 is TGTGCCAGCAGCCGCAGGGGAACCTACGAGCAGTACTTC. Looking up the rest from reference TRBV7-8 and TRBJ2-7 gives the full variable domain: GAGVSQSPRYKVAKRGQDVALRCDPISGHVSLFWYQQALGQGPEFLTYFQNEAQLDKSGLPSDRFFAERPEGSVSTLKIQRTQQEDSAVYLCASSRRGTYEQYFGPGTRLTVT.

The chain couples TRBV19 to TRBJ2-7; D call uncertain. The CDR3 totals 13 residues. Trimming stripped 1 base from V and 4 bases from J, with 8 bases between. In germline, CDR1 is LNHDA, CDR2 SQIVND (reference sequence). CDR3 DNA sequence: TGTGCCAGTAGTATAGGCGAAGAATACGAGCAGTACTTC. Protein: CASSIGEEYEQYF.

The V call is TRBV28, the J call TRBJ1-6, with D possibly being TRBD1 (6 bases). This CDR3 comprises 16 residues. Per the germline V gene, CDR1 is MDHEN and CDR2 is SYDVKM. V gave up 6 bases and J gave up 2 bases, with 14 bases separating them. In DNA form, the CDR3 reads TGTGCCAGCAGGGGAGGGGGGGACACCTATAATTCACCCCTCCACTTT. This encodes CASRGGGDTYNSPLHF. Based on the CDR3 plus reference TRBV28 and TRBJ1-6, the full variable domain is DVKVTQSSRYLVKRTGEKVFLECVQDMDHENMFWYRQDPGLGLRLIYFSYDVKMKEKGDIPEGYSVSREKKERFSLILESASTNQTSMYLCASRGGGDTYNSPLHFGNGTRLTVT.

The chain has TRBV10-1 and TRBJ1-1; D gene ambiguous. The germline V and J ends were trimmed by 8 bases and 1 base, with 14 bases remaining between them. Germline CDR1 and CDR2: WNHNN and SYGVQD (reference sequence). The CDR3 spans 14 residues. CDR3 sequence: CASSREQRNTEAFF. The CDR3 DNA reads TGCGCCAGCTCGAGGGAGCAGCGGAACACTGAAGCTTTCTTT.

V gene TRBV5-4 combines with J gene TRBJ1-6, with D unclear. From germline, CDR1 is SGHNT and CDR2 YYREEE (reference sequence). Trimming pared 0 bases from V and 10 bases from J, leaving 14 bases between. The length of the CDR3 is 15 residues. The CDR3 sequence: CASSLDGVKVSPLHF. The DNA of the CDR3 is TGTGCCAGCAGCTTGGACGGGGTAAAGGTGTCACCCCTCCACTTT.

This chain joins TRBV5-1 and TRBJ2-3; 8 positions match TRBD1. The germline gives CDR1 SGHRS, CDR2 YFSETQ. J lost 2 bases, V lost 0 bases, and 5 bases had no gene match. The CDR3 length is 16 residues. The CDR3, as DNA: TGCGCCAGCAGCTTGGCCCCAGGGGGCGACACAGATACGCAGTATTTT. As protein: CASSLAPGGDTDTQYF.

The CDR3 DNA follows: TGCGCCAGCAGCCAAGCCACAGGTCTATACTACGAGCAGTACTTC. This gives the protein CASSQATGLYYEQYF. The gene calls are TRBV4-1 and TRBJ2-7; D is perhaps TRBD1 (5 bases). Per the germline V gene, CDR1 is MGHRA and CDR2 is YSYEKL. The CDR3 spans 15 residues. Trimming left V 1 base short and J 3 bases short, with 13 bases between.

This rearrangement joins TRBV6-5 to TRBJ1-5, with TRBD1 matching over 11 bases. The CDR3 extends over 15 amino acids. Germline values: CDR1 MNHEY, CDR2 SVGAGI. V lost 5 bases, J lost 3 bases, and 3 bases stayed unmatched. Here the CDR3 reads CASSGTGGNNQPQHF. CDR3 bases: TGTGCCAGCAGTGGGACAGGGGGAAACAATCAGCCCCAGCATTTT.

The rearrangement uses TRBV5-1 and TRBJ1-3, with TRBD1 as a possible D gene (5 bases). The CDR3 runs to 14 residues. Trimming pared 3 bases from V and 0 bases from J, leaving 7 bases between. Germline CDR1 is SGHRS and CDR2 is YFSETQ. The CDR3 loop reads CASSYDSSGNTIYF. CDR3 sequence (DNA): TGCGCCAGCAGCTACGACAGCTCTGGAAACACCATATATTTT.

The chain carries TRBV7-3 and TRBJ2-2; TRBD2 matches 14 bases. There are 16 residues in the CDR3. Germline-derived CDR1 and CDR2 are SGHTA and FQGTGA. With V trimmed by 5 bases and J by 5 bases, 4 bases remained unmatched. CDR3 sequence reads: CASSLGLAGETGELFF. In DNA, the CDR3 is TGTGCCAGCAGCCTGGGACTAGCGGGGGAGACCGGGGAGCTGTTTTTT.

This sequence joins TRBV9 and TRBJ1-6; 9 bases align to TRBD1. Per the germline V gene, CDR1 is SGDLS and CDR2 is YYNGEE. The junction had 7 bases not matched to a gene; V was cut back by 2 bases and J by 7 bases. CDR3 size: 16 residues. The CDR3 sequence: CASSVSLGTGNSPLHF. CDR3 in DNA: TGTGCCAGCAGCGTTTCCCTAGGGACAGGGAATTCACCCCTCCACTTT.

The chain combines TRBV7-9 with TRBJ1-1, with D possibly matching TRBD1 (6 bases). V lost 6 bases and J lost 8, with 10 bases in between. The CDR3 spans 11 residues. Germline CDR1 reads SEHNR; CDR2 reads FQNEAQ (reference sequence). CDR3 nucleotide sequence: TGTGCCAGCAGTCCTGGACAGGAAGCTTTCTTT. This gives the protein CASSPGQEAFF.

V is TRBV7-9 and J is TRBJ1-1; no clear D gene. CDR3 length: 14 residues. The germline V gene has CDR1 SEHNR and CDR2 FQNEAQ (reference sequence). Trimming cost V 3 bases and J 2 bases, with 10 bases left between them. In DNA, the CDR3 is TGTGCCAGCAGCTTCCGATGGCAAAACACTGAAGCTTTCTTT. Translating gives CASSFRWQNTEAFF.